The entry below describes one T cell receptor beta chain. Antigen specificity is unknown. Trimming left V 6 bases short and J 1 base short, with 12 bases between. This CDR3 region has 15 residues. Germline V lookup: CDR1 MNHEY, CDR2 SMNVEV (reference sequence). No infections or other immune events were documented during collection. The data are from a study of identifying expanded T cells in peripheral blood. Whole-study results and caveats: Roughly two-week clone count variance significantly increased as total template count grew. Differentially abundant clones: roughly 1.2 between replicates, 16.4 at approximately 13 days, around 20 at four.

The method was immunoSEQ multiplex PCR; TCRdb's version includes in-frame clones alone and lacks a portion of them. The sample lists just over 90,000 clones; 88% were seen once. Sample: blood. The receptor's source is a person aged 18 to 75 in good health. J is TRBJ2-2 and V is TRBV27; no firm D call. The CDR3 region has the DNA TGTGCCAGCAGGAGCCCCAGTATGAACACCGGGGAGCTGTTTTTT. Encoded protein: CASRSPSMNTGELFF.